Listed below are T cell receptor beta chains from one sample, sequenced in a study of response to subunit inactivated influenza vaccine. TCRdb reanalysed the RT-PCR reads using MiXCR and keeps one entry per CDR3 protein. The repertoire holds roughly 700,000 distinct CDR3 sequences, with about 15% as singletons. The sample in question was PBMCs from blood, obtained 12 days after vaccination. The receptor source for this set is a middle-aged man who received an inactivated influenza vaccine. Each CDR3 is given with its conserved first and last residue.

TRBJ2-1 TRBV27 CASSLLVGRSHNEQFF
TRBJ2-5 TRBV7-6 CASTGLAGETQYF
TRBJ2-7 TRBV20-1 CSARQGGNSYEQYF
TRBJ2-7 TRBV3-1 CASSREIKGSYEQYF
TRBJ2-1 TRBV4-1 CASSQDLQGGWQFF
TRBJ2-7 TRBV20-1 CSARDQGDPFEQYF
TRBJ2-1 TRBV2 CASLNEGAGGGNEQFF
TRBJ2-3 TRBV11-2 CASSSRDRATDTQYF
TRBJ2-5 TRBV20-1 CSASPSGGARETQYF
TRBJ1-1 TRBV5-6 CASSIGTSNTEAFF
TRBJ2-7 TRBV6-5 CASSYSRTDYEQYF
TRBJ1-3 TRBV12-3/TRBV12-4 CASTILGNTIYF
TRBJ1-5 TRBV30 CAWSVRTGNSNQPQHF
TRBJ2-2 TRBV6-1 CASSVRRNTGELFF
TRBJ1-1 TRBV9 CASSVDPQGVETEAFF
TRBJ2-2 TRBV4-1 CASSQDWDGEWVTGELFF
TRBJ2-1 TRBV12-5 CASGSEGSGSVKGNEQFF
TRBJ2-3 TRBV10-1 CASGDYPTQYF
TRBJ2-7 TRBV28 CASRAGQGPSYEQYF